A single T cell receptor (beta chain) is shown here with its context. The CDR3 spans 12 residues. Unmatched junction bases numbered 5, after V lost 3 bases and J lost 12 bases. Germline CDR1 reads SEHNR; CDR2 reads FQNEAQ (reference sequence). The data originate from a study of identical twins. Each CDR3 protein is one row after TCRdb ran MiXCR on the 5' RACE reads. In the table there are 600,000 to 800,000 distinct CDR3 sequences, 20% to 25% of which are singletons. These same records also appear under a second study, on T cells expressing NK-cell markers.

The clonotype originates from a woman aged 18 to 35 in good health. The chain carries TRBV7-9 and TRBJ1-2; 9 bases are a match to TRBD1. Sequencing was done on a sample of PBMCs. The CDR3 reads CASSFRDRVNTF. The CDR3 DNA sequence: TGTGCCAGCAGCTTTAGGGACAGGGTGAACACCTTC.